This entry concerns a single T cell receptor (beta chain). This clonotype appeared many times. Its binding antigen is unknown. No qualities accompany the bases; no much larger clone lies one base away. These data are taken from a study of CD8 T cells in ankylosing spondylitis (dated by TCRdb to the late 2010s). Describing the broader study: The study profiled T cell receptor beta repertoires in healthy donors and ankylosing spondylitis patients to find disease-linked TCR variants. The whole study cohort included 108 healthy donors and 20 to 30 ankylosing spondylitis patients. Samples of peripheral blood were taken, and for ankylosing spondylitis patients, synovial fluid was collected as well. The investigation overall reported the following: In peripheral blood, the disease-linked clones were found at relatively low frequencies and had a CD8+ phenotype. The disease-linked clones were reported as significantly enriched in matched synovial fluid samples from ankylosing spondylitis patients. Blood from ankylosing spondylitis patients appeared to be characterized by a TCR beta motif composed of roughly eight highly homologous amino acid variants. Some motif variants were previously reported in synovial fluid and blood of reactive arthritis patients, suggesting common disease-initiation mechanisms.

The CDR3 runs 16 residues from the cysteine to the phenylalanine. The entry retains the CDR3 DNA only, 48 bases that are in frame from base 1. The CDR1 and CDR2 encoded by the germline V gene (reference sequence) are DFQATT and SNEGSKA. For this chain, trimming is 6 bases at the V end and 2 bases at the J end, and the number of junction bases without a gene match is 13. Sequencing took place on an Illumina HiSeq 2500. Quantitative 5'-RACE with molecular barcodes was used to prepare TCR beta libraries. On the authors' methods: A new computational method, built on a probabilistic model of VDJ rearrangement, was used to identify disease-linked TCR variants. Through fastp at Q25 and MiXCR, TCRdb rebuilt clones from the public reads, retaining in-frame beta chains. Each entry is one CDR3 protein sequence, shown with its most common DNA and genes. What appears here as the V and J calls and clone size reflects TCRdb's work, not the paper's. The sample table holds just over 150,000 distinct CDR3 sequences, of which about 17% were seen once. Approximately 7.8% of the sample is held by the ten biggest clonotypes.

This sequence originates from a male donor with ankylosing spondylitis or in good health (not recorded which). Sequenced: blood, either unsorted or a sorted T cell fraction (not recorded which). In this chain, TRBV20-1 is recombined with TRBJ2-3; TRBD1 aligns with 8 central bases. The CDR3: CSAALSTGAYTDTQYF. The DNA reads TGCAGTGCAGCATTGTCGACAGGGGCTTACACAGATACGCAGTATTTT.